The 3 T cell receptor beta chains given below trace back to one sample, sequenced in a study of vaccination and CD4 T cells after COVID-19. Treatment indicated: roughly 10-day PBMC culture with coronavirus spike peptide pools or control peptides (ViraFEST assay). Cultured CD4+ T cell DNA underwent sequencing with the Oncomine TCR Beta short-read assay. TCRdb redid the calling of the PCR reads with MiXCR, one entry per CDR3 protein. In the table there are some 9,000 distinct CDR3 sequences, about 65% of which are singletons. These receptors are not linked to any known antigen. Material for sequencing was CD4+ T cells from blood, cultured in vitro. Receptors originate from a human donor who had recovered from COVID-19.

This clonotype has more than one count but fewer than ten. This chain joins TRBV21-1 and TRBJ1-5. TRBV21-1 is a listed pseudogene. This CDR3 has 15 amino acids. CDR3 sequence reads: CASSKEQYGNQPQHF. Here the CDR3 DNA reads TGTGCCAGCAGCAAAGAACAGTACGGCAATCAGCCCCAGCATTTT.

The rearrangement links TRBV30 to TRBJ2-2; weak D call: TRBD2 (6 bases). The CDR3 consists of 16 residues. Looked up from germline, CDR1 is GTSNPN and CDR2 is SVGIG (reference sequence). Trimming removed 0 bases at V and 1 base at J, with 12 bases between. CDR3 DNA: TGTGCCTGGAGTGTATTGCAGGGAGGGAACACCGGGGAGCTGTTTTTT. Protein: CAWSVLQGGNTGELFF.

V is TRBV7-2 and J is TRBJ2-1; the D call may be TRBD1 or TRBD2 (5 bases each). Trimming left V 1 base short and J 9 bases short, with 10 bases between. This CDR3 has 13 amino acids. Germline CDR1 is SGHTA and CDR2 is FQGNSA. The CDR3 loop is CASSLETGREQFF. The CDR3 DNA reads as TGTGCCAGCAGCTTAGAGACGGGACGTGAGCAGTTCTTC.